These T cell receptor beta chains were read from a single sample in a study of cytomegalovirus exposure and HLA in healthy donors. The table came from immunoSEQ multiplex PCR; TCRdb's copy has only in-frame clones and leaves some out. The sample contains some 130,000 clones, roughly 9% of which appear only once. The sequenced sample was PBMCs. All receptors derive from a woman aged 40-49 years in good health and CMV-seropositive. Both conserved end residues are part of each CDR3. The size of a clone is reported for some rows only, either as once, few or many, or as a class for expanded clones.

v_call | clone_size | cdr3_aa
TRBV5-6 | . | CASSPWTGQNTEAFF
TRBV14 | few | CASSFAGNTEAFF
TRBV27 | . | CASSLYIGTSGEADTQYF
TRBV9 | few | CASSPRDYPYNEQFF
TRBV5-1 | few | CASSPPASGGADTQYF
TRBV7-6 | few | CASSEIAARNEKLFF
TRBV6-5 | few | CASSPRGDSNQPQHF
TRBV28 | . | CASSPLSTEAFF
TRBV14 | few | CASSQGGGHGYTF
TRBV29-1 | few | CSVAAAGGASFF
TRBV6-5 | . | CASRNHLQGVGPAFF
TRBV2 | . | CASSVGPGQGSHEQYF
TRBV5-1 | . | CASSPGQGSDTQYF
TRBV2 | few | CASSGQDDYGYTF
TRBV7-3 | . | CASSPDPRGSQETQYF
TRBV6-6 | few | CASSLTPNYGYTF
TRBV19 | . | CASTLGRGGEAFF
TRBV6-1 | . | CASGVAGGPGDTQYF
TRBV6-5 | . | CASSYGPEYEQYF
TRBV5-1 | . | CASSFFGQGGTEAFF
TRBV14 | . | CASSQDRSGGYGEQFF
TRBV4-3 | few | CASSRLAGADYNEQFF
TRBV6-4 | . | CASSDGWDRGRGGYTF
TRBV5-1 | . | CASSLALQGNTGELFF
TRBV2 | few | CASSESWQGGEKLFF
TRBV25-1 | . | CASSEYLLAGSTDTQYF
TRBV4-1 | few | CASSFRTMTDTQYF
TRBV7-9 | . | CASSSRQGGTYEQYF
TRBV5-4 | few | CASVPSGGRPDTQYF
TRBV9 | few | CASSIEGAIGDEQYF
TRBV6-4 | few | CASSDSARQGQYQPQHF
TRBV7-6 | . | CASSPRGSGGRVNEQFF
TRBV19 | . | CASGGGQGGYTF
TRBV7-7 | few | CASSLAQGTETQYF
TRBV5-1 | . | CASSLGPGQTYGYTF
TRBV29-1 | . | CSVGTGANYGYTF
TRBV6-6 | few | CASSLRGGAGELFF
TRBV6-5 | . | CASSSGSREQYF
TRBV21-1 | . | CASSAVDQPQHF
TRBV18 | few | CASSPSGDYGYTF
TRBV7-8 | few | CASSLAVRGGYQETQYF
TRBV2 | . | CASSVNARRGQETQYF
TRBV5-1 | few | CASSESGKFREKLFF